The 21 T cell receptor beta chains presented below share a single source sample, sequenced in a study of T cells in Graves' hyperthyroidism and ophthalmopathy. TCR beta CDR3 sequences were amplified from RNA transcripts. First-round RT-PCR with HTBI primers amplified the TCR CDR3 region. TCRdb recomputed calls from the multiplex PCR reads with MiXCR, one row per CDR3 protein. Among approximately 300,000 distinct CDR3 sequences listed, about 15% were seen once. The material sequenced was blood. The receptors derive from a woman aged 60-70 years with Graves' ophthalmopathy.

The rearrangement uses TRBV4-2 and TRBJ2-5; tentative D call: TRBD2 (7 bases). From germline, CDR1 is LGHNA and CDR2 YNFKEQ. The CDR3 extends over 14 amino acids. The V end was cut by 4 bases, the J end by 5 bases, with 14 bases between. CDR3 sequence reads: CASSPGGPEETQYF. CDR3 in DNA: TGTGCCAGCAGCCCCGGGGGGCCGGAGGAGACCCAGTACTTC.

The table lists this clonotype with many counts. This chain uses TRBV20-1 with TRBJ2-1; a weak D match, TRBD2 (6 bases). Germline V gene lookup returns CDR1 DFQATT and CDR2 SNEGSKA (reference sequence). V lost 6 bases to trimming and J lost 7 bases, with 19 bases between them. This CDR3 contains 14 residues. CDR3 bases: TGCAGTGCGAGGGCGGGATTTCCTAAAAATGAGCAGTTCTTC. Translated, it gives CSARAGFPKNEQFF.

With regard to this clonotype: One end of the junction is discordant with germline, which a read error may explain. The rearrangement links TRBV7-7 to TRBJ1-2; maybe TRBD1 (6 bases). The CDR3 extends over 16 amino acids. CDR1 is SSHAT, CDR2 FNYEAQ, per germline (reference sequence). CDR3 DNA sequence: TGTGCTAGCAGCTTCGTACGGGACAACAATAACTATGGCTACACCTTC. Its translation: CASSFVRDNNNYGYTF.

This clonotype was found many times. V and J are TRBV14 and TRBJ1-2; TRBD1 is a possible D gene (5 bases). The CDR3 loop spans 15 amino acids. Germline V gene data show CDR1 as SGHDN and CDR2 as FVKESK. Between the trimmed V and J ends, which lost 4 bases and 1 base, there was a span of 13 bases. The DNA for the CDR3 is TGTGCCAGCAGCCGGGACGGTGAAAATAACTATGGCTACACCTTC. This codes for CASSRDGENNYGYTF.

This clonotype came up many times. J is TRBJ1-5 and V is TRBV5-6; D is undetermined. V shed 0 bases and J shed 5 bases, with 12 bases lying between them. Germline lookup yields CDR1 SGHDT and CDR2 YYEEEE. The CDR3 spans 15 residues. This CDR3 reads CASSLASTGYQPQHF. The DNA of the CDR3 is TGTGCCAGCAGCTTGGCCTCCACCGGCTATCAGCCCCAGCATTTT.

There are a few counts of this clonotype. CDR3 protein: CASSLAGTNHGYTF. In nucleotides, the CDR3 is TGTGCCAGCAGCTTAGCCGGGACAAATCATGGCTACACCTTC. The gene calls are TRBV7-9 and TRBJ1-2; tentatively, D is TRBD1 (6 bases). The V gene's germline CDR1 is SEHNR and CDR2 FQNEAQ (reference sequence). Trimming removed 0 bases at V and 6 bases at J, with 11 bases between. The CDR3 extends over 14 amino acids.

This clonotype was seen many times. The chain joins TRBV6-4 to TRBJ1-1; D not certain. Germline CDR1 MRHNA, CDR2 SNTAGT. The CDR3 extends over 13 amino acids. V lost 9 bases and J 0 bases, leaving 11 bases between the germline ends. As DNA, the CDR3 is TGTGCCAGTGGCGCGGACGTGAACACTGAAGCTTTCTTT. Amino acid sequence: CASGADVNTEAFF.

A word on this clonotype: This could be a read error, since a much larger clone is one nucleotide away. V gene TRBV28 combines with J gene TRBJ2-3, with a weak D call TRBD1 (5 bases). The germline V and J ends were trimmed by 5 bases and 4 bases, with 10 bases remaining between them. Looked up from germline, CDR1 is MDHEN and CDR2 is SYDVKM. The CDR3 length is 13 residues. The CDR3 is CASSGRVADTQYF. DNA of the CDR3: TGTGCCAGCAGTGGCAGGGTAGCAGATACGCAGTATTTT.

This clonotype has only a few counts. The genes are TRBV20-1 and TRBJ2-7; TRBD1 matches 7 bases. The CDR3 covers 14 residues. CDR1 is DFQATT and CDR2 is SNEGSKA in the germline V gene (reference sequence). The J segment lost 3 bases and the V segment lost 0 bases, leaving 5 bases of the junction unmatched. The CDR3 coding sequence is TGCAGTGCTAGAGATCAGACAGGGAGCTACGAGCAGTACTTC. Its protein product is CSARDQTGSYEQYF.

As to this clonotype: With a much larger clone just one base away, this may be a read error. The CDR3 DNA is TGTGCCGGCGGCAGACTAGCGGCGCAGTATTTT. As protein: CAGGRLAAQYF. The chain employs TRBV2 and TRBJ2-3; 9 bases agree with TRBD2. V dropped 11 bases and J dropped 10; count of bases not matched to a gene: 7. Germline V lookup: CDR1 SNHLY, CDR2 FYNNEI. The CDR3 is made up of 11 amino acids.

This clonotype turned up a few times. This chain links TRBV15 with TRBJ1-2, with D maybe TRBD1 (5 bases). Germline CDR1 reads LNHNV; CDR2 reads YYDKDF (reference sequence). This CDR3 comprises 13 residues. Trimming cost V 6 bases and J 3 bases, with 11 bases left between them. The CDR3 here is CATSRGGDYGYTF. As DNA, the CDR3 is TGTGCCACCAGTCGGGGCGGCGACTATGGCTACACCTTC.

The CDR3 reads CASSQLGDNGYEQYF. CDR3 in DNA: TGCGCCAGCAGCCAACTGGGGGACAACGGTTACGAGCAGTACTTC. This chain joins TRBV4-1 and TRBJ2-7; D is perhaps TRBD1 (6 bases). The germline V gene encodes CDR1 MGHRA and CDR2 YSYEKL. The germline V and J ends were trimmed by 2 bases and 4 bases, with 15 bases remaining between them. The CDR3 totals 15 residues.

This clonotype turned up a few times. The chain couples TRBV7-9 to TRBJ2-6; 7 positions match TRBD2. Looked up from germline, CDR1 is SEHNR and CDR2 is FQNEAQ (reference sequence). The CDR3 is 16 residues long. The ends lost 0 bases at V and 2 bases at J; junction bases unmatched: 1. The CDR3 DNA reads as TGTGCCAGCAGCTTAGCAGGGACTACTGGGGCCAACGTCCTGACTTTC. Amino acid sequence: CASSLAGTTGANVLTF.

This clonotype has only a few counts. V is TRBV6-1 and J is TRBJ1-1; no firm D call. Trimming cost V 8 bases and J 0 bases, with 10 bases left between them. CDR3 length: 13 amino acids. The V gene's germline CDR1 is MNHNS and CDR2 SASEGT. The CDR3 nucleotides read TGTGCCAGCGAGACGGGGATGAACACTGAAGCTTTCTTT. It is translated as CASETGMNTEAFF.

In its sample, this clonotype was seen many times. This chain connects TRBV12-3 or TRBV12-4 to TRBJ2-7; 12 bases line up with TRBD2. There are 14 residues in the CDR3. V lost 6 bases, J lost 2 bases, and 2 bases stayed unmatched. CDR3 nucleotides: TGTGCCAGCAGCCTAGCGGGAGGGCCCTACGAGCAGTACTTC. Its protein is CASSLAGGPYEQYF.

This clonotype has more than one count but fewer than ten. The rearrangement joins TRBV7-8 to TRBJ2-5; 7 bases map to TRBD1. J lost 6 bases, V lost 3 bases, and 13 bases had no gene match. The CDR3 contains 16 residues. In germline, CDR1 is SGHVS, CDR2 FQNEAQ. CDR3 amino acids: CASSFSPRGLQKTQYF. The CDR3, as DNA: TGTGCCAGCAGCTTCTCCCCGAGGGGGCTTCAGAAGACCCAGTACTTC.

This clonotype was seen only a few times. The chain employs TRBV18 and TRBJ1-1; D remains unclear. V shed 4 bases and J shed 1 base, with 13 bases lying between them. The CDR3 extends over 15 amino acids. Germline assignment: CDR1 KGHSH and CDR2 LQKENI. The CDR3 sequence is CASSLGPSRNTEAFF. CDR3 DNA: TGTGCCAGCTCACTCGGGCCTTCAAGGAACACTGAAGCTTTCTTT.

This chain links TRBV27 with TRBJ2-3; D assignment may be TRBD1 or TRBD2 (9 bases each). Per germline, CDR1 MNHEY and CDR2 SMNVEV (reference sequence). CDR3 length: 19 residues. Trimming pared 0 bases from V and 3 bases from J, leaving 22 bases between. The CDR3 DNA follows: TGTGCCAGCAGTTTATCGGGGACAGGGATACTAGCGGGTACAGATACGCAGTATTTT. The encoded protein is CASSLSGTGILAGTDTQYF.

This clonotype was observed a few times. This chain uses TRBV9 with TRBJ2-7; TRBD2 agrees at 11 bases. J was trimmed by 6 bases and V by 4 bases; bases with no gene match: 9. This CDR3 contains 15 residues. Germline lookup yields CDR1 SGDLS and CDR2 YYNGEE. The CDR3 DNA reads TGTGCCAGCAGCCCGGCCACTAGCGGGAGAGGCGAGCAGTACTTC. This codes for CASSPATSGRGEQYF.

This clonotype was detected a few times. The CDR3 coding sequence is TGCGCCAGCAGCAAGGACAGTGCTTACGAGCAGTACTTC. Amino acid sequence: CASSKDSAYEQYF. The chain joins TRBV5-1 to TRBJ2-7, with D possibly matching TRBD1 (6 bases). The CDR3 sequence is 13 residues long. Germline assignment: CDR1 SGHRS and CDR2 YFSETQ. V was clipped by 4 bases and J by 4 bases, with 12 bases between them.

This clonotype was counted a few times. The V gene is TRBV6-1, the J gene TRBJ2-7; D is uncertain. Germline V CDR1 and CDR2: MNHNS, SASEGT. Trimming stripped 5 bases from V and 8 bases from J, with 10 bases between. The CDR3 is 11 residues long. CDR3 loop: CASSSKWKQYF. CDR3 in DNA: TGTGCCAGCAGTTCCAAATGGAAGCAGTACTTC.